Below, one T cell receptor beta chain is given with its context. The antigen is not known. This record comes from a study of CD8 T cells in Susac syndrome. Study-level points and caveats: Acknowledgment was made by the study that its TCR sequencing and HLA analysis involved a relatively small number of individuals.

The length of the CDR3 is 14 residues. Random hexamers were used to reverse transcribe about 0.45 to 1 ug of RNA. The method of amplification for TCR beta CDR3 was immunoSEQ multiplex PCR, covering 54 Vbeta and 13 Jbeta. A single record per CDR3 protein comes from TCRdb applying MiXCR to the immunoSEQ multiplex PCR reads. The table lists hundreds of thousands of distinct CDR3 sequences, 75% to 90% of them singletons, with 0.12% in the top ten. CD8+ and CD4+ T cells circulating in blood were sequenced for TCR beta. Negative isolation yielded the CD8+ and CD4+ T cells, while FACS enriched the TEMRA cells.

The rearrangement uses TRBV12-2 and TRBJ2-4. TRBV12-2 is a listed pseudogene. The sequencing sample was made of CD8+ T cells from PBMCs. This clonotype was obtained from a human donor with multiple sclerosis. The CDR3 region has the DNA TGTGCAAGTCGCCCTAGCGGGGGTTCGAACATTCAGTACTTC. This translates into CASRPSGGSNIQYF.